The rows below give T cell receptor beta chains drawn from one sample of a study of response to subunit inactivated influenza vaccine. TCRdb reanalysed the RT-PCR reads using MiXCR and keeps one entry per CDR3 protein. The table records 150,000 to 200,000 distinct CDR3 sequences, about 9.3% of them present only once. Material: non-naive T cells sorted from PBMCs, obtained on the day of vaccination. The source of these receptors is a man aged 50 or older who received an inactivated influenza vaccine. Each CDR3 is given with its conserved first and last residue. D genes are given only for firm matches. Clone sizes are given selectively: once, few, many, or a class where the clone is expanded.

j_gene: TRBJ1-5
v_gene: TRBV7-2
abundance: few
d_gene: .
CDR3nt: TGTGCCAGCAGCTTAGCTGGGGGCGGGAGTCAGCCCCAGCATTTT
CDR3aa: CASSLAGGGSQPQHF

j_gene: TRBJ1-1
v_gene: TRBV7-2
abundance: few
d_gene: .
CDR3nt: TGTGCCAGCAGCTTAGTTGGGCTGGGGACTGAAGCTTTCTTT
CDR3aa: CASSLVGLGTEAFF

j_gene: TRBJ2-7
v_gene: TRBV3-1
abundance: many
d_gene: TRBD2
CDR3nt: TGTGCCAGCAGCCAAGCCGGACTAGCGGGACAGCAGTACTTC
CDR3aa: CASSQAGLAGQQYF

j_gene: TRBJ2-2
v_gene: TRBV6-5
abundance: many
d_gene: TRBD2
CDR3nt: TGTGCCAGCAGTTACGTCCTAGCGGGTCGGGAGCTGTTTTTT
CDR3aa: CASSYVLAGRELFF

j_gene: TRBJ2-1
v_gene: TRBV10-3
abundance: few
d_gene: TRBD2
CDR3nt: TGTGCCATCAGCCGGACTAGCGGGGCGGGCGAGCAGTTCTTC
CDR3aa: CAISRTSGAGEQFF

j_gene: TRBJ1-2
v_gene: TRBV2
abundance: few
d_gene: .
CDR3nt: TGTGCCACAGGACGCACGCACGGTCATGGCTACACCTTC
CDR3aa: CATGRTHGHGYTF

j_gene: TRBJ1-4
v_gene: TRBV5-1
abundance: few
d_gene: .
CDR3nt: TGCGCCAGCAGCTTCATGGGAGCAACTAATGAAAAACTGTTTTTT
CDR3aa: CASSFMGATNEKLFF

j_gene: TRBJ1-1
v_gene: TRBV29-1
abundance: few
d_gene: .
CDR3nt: TGCAGCGTTGACAGGAATATGAACACTGAAGCTTTCTTT
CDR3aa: CSVDRNMNTEAFF

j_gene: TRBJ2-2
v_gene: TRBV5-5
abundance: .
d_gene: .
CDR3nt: TGTGCCAGCAGCATCGATCCGAGAGTGAACACCGGGGAGCTGTTTTTT
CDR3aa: CASSIDPRVNTGELFF

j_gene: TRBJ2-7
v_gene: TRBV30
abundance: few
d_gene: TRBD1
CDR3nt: TGTGCCTGGGGCCCTGACAGGGGTTACGAGCAGTACTTC
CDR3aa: CAWGPDRGYEQYF

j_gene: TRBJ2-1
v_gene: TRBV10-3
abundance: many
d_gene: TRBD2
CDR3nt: TGTGCCATCAGTGACAGACTAGCGGGGAGCTCCTACAATGAGCAGTTCTTC
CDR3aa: CAISDRLAGSSYNEQFF

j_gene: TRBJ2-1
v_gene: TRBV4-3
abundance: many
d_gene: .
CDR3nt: TGCGCCAGCAGCCAAGCAGGGACGAGCTCCTACAATGAGCAGTTCTTC
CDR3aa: CASSQAGTSSYNEQFF

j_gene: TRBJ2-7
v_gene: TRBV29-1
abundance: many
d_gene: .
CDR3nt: TGCAGCGTTGTTAAGGCGGCTCATTCCTACGAGCAGTACTTC
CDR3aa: CSVVKAAHSYEQYF

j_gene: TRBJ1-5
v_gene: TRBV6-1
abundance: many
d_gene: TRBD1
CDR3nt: TGTGCCAGCAGCCACAGGGGGTTGAGCAATCAGCCCCAGCATTTT
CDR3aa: CASSHRGLSNQPQHF

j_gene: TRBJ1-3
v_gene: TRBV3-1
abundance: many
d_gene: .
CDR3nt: TGTGCCAGCAGCCGGTGGACAGCCTCTGGAAACACCATATATTTT
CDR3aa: CASSRWTASGNTIYF

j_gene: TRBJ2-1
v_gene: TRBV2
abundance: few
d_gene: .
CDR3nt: TGTGCCAGCAGGGCGGACATCCGTGGCAATGAGCAGTTCTTC
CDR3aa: CASRADIRGNEQFF

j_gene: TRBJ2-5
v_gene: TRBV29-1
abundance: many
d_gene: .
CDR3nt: TGCAGCGTTGAGCTAGGGCGGAGGGAGACCCAGTACTTC
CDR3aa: CSVELGRRETQYF

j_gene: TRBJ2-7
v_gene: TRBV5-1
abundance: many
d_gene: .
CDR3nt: TGCGCCAGCAGCAACCCCCGGGGCTCCTACGAGCAGTACTTC
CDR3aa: CASSNPRGSYEQYF

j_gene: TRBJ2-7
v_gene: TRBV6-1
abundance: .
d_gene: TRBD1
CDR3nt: TGTGCCAGCATCCCGTCCGGGACAGGGAAAGGCGAGCAGTACTTC
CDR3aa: CASIPSGTGKGEQYF

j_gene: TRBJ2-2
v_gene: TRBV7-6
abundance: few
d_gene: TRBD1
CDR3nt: TGTGCCAGCACCTTGGGACAGGGGCACACCGGGGAGCTGTTTTTT
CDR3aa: CASTLGQGHTGELFF

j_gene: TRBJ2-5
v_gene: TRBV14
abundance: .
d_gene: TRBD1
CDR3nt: TGTGCCAGCAGCCGAGACAGGGTGGAAGAGACCCAGTACTTC
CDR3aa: CASSRDRVEETQYF

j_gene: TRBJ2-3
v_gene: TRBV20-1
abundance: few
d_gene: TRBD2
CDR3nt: TGCAGCGCACTAGCGTCCCAGGCCTCAGATACGCAGTATTTT
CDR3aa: CSALASQASDTQYF

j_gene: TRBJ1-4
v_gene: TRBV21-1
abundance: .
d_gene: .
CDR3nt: TGTGCCAGCAGCTCACAGCCGGGACCGAAGAATGAAAAACTGTTTTTT
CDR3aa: CASSSQPGPKNEKLFF

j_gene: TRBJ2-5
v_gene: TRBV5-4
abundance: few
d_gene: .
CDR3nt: TGTGCCAGCAGCGAGGGGCAAGAGACCCAGTACTTC
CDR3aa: CASSEGQETQYF

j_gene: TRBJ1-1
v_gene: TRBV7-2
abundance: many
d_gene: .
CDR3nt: TGTGCCAGCAGCTTATCACAGGGAGTCACTGAAGCTTTCTTT
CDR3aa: CASSLSQGVTEAFF

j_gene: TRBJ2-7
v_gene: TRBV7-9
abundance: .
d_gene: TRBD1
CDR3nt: TGTGCCAGCAGCCGAGACAGGGAAAGCTCCTACGAGCAGTACTTC
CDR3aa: CASSRDRESSYEQYF

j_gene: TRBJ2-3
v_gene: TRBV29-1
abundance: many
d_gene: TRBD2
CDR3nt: TGCAGCGGCCTCCTAGCGGGAGGGCCGTCAGATACGCAGTATTTT
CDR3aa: CSGLLAGGPSDTQYF

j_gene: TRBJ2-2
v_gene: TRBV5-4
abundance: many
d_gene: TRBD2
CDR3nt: TGTGCCAGCAGGTTGGCAGAGGGAGCGGGAGATATCTCCACCGGGGAGCTGTTTTTT
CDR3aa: CASRLAEGAGDISTGELFF

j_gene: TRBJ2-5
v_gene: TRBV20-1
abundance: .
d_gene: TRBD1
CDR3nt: TGCAGTGCGCCCCAACCTCTGACAGGGGTCCAAGAGACCCAGTACTTC
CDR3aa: CSAPQPLTGVQETQYF

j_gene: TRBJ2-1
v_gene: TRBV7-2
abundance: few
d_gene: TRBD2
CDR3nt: TGTGCCAGCAGCCCTTCAGGTGGGCTAGCGGGGGAGGGGGAGCAGTTCTTC
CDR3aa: CASSPSGGLAGEGEQFF

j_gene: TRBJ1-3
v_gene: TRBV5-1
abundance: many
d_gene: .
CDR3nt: TGCGCCAGCAGCTTGGAATCCCAGGGTATAGGAAACACCATATATTTT
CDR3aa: CASSLESQGIGNTIYF

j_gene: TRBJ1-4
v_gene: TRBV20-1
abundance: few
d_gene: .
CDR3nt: TGCAGTGCGAGTACAGGAAATCAAAATGAAAAACTGTTTTTT
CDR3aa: CSASTGNQNEKLFF

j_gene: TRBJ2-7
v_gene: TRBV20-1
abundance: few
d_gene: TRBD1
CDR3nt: TGCAGTGCTAGAGATACGGACAGGCCAGACTACGAGCAGTACTTC
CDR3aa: CSARDTDRPDYEQYF

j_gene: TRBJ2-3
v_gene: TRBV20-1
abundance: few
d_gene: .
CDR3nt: TGCAGTGCCTCTAGACAGGCCCGTAGTAGCACAGATACGCAGTATTTT
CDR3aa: CSASRQARSSTDTQYF

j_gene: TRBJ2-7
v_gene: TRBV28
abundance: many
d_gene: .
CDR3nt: TGTGCCAGCAGAGCAGGTCGCTCCTACGAGCAGTACTTC
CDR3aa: CASRAGRSYEQYF

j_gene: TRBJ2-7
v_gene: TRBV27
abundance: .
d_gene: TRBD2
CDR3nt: TGTGCCAGCAGTTTAAGCGGGAGGTCCGAGCAGTACTTC
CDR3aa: CASSLSGRSEQYF

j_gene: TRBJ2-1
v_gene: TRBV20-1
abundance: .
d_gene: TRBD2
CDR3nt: TGCAGTGCTAGAGATACGGGAAGCGGGAGAGGCTACAATGAGCAGTTCTTC
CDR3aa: CSARDTGSGRGYNEQFF

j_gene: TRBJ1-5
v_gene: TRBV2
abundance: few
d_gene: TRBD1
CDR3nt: TGTGCCAGCAGGGACGGACAGGGGAGCAATCAGCCCCAGCATTTT
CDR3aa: CASRDGQGSNQPQHF

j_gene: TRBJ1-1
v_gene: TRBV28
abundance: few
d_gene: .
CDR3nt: TGTGCCAGCAGTCGGGTGCAGTCCACTGAAGCTTTCTTT
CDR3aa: CASSRVQSTEAFF

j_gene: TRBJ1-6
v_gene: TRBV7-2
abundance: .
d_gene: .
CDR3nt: TGTGCCAGCAGCTTAGGGACAAATAATTCACCCCTCCACTTT
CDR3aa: CASSLGTNNSPLHF

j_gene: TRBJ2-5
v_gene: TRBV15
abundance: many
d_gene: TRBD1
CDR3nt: TGTGCCACCAGCAGTACGGGACAGGGGTTATCGGGAGAGACCCAGTACTTC
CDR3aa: CATSSTGQGLSGETQYF